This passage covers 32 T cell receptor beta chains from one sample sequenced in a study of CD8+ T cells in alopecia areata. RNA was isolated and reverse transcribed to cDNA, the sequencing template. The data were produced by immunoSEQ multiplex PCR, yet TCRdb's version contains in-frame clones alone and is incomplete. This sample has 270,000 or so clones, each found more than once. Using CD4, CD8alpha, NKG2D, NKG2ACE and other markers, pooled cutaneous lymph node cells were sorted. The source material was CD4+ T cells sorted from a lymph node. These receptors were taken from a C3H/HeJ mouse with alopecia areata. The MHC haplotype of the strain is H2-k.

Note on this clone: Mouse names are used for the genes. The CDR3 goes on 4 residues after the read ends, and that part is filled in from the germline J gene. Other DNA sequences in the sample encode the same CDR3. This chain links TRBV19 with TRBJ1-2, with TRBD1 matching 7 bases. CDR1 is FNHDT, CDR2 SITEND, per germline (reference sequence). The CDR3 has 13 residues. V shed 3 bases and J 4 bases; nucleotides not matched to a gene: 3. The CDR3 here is CASSRQGSSDYTF. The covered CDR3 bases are TGTGCCAGCAGTAGACAGGGCTCCTCC.

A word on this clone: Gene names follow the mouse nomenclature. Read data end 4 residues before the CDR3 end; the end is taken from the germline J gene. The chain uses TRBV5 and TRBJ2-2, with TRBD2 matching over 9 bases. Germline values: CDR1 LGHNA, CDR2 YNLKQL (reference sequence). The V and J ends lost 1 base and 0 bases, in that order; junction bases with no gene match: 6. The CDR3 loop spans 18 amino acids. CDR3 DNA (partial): TGTGCCAGCAGCCAAGCCCGACTGGGGGTAGCAAACACCGGG. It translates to CASSQARLGVANTG. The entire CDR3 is CASSQARLGVANTGQLYF.

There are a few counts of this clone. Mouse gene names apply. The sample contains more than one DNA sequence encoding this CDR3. CDR3 DNA, as far as it was read: TGTGCCAGCGGTGATGCTGGCAGATCCTAT. It is translated as CASGDAGRSY. The entire CDR3 sequence reads CASGDAGRSYEQYF. The V call is TRBV13-2, the J call TRBJ2-7; D not resolved. The read ends 4 residues before the CDR3 terminus; that terminus is restored from the germline J gene. Trimming shortened V by 0 bases and J by 1 base, and 8 bases separated the two germline ends. Germline lookup yields CDR1 NNHNN and CDR2 SYGAGS (reference sequence). This CDR3 has 14 amino acids.

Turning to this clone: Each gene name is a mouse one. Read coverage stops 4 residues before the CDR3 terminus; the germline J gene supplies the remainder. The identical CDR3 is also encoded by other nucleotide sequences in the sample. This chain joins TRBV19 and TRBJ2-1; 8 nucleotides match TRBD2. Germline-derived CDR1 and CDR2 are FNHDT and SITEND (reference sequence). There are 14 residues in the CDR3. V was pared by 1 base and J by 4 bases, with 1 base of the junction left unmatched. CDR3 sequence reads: CASSITGGYAEQFF. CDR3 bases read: TGTGCCAGCAGTATAACTGGGGGATATGCT. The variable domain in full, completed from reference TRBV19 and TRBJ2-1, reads GGIITQTPKFLIGQEGQKLTLKCQQNFNHDTMYWYRQDSGKGLRLIYYSITENDLQKGDLSEGYDASREKKSSFSLTVTSAQKNEMAVFLCASSITGGYAEQFFGPGTRLTVL.

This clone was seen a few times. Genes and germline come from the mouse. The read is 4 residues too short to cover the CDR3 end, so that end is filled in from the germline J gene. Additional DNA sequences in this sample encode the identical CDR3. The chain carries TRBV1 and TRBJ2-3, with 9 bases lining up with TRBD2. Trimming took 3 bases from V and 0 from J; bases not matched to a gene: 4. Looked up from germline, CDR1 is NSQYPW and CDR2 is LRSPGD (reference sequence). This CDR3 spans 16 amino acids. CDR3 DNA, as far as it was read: TGCACCTGCAGTGCGCGACTGGGGGCTAGTGCAGAA. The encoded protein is CTCSARLGASAE. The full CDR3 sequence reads CTCSARLGASAETLYF.

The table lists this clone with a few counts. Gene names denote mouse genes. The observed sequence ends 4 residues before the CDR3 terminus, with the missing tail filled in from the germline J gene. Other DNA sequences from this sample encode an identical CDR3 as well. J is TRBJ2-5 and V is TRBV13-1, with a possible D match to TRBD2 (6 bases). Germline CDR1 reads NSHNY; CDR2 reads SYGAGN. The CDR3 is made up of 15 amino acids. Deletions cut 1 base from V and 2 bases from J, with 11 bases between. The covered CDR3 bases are TGTGCCAGCAGTGATTCCGGGACTTCCCAAGAC. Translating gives CASSDSGTSQD. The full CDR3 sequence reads CASSDSGTSQDTQYF.

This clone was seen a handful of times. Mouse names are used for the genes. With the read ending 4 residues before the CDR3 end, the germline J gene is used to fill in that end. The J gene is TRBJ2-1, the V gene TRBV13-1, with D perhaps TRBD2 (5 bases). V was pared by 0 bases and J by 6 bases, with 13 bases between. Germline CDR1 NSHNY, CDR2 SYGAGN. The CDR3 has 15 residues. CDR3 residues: CASSDAYPGIAEQFF. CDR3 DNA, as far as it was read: TGTGCCAGCAGTGATGCTTACCCTGGGATTGCT.

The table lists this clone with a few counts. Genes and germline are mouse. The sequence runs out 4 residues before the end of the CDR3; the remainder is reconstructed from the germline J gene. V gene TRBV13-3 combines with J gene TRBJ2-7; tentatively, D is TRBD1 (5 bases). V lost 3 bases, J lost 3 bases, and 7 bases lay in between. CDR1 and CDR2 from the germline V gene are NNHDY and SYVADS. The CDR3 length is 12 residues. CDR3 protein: CASSGQRYEQYF. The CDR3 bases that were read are TGTGCCAGCAGTGGACAGCGCTAT.

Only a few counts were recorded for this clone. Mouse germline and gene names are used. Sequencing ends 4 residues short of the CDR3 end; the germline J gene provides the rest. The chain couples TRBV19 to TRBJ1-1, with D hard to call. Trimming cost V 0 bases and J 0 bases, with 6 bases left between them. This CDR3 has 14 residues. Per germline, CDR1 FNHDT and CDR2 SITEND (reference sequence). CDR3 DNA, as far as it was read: TGTGCCAGCAGTATAGACAGATCAAACACA. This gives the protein CASSIDRSNT. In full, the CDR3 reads CASSIDRSNTEVFF.

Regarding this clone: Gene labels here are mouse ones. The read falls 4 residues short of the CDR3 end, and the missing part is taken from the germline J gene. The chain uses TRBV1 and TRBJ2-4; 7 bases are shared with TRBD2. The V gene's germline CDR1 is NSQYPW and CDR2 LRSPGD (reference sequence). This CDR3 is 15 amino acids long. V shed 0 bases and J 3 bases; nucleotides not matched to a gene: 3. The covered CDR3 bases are TGCACCTGCAGTGCAGATCTGGGGGTCCAAAAC. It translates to CTCSADLGVQN. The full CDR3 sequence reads CTCSADLGVQNTLYF.

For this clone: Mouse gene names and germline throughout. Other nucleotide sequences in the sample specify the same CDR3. CDR3 DNA (partial): TGCACCTGCAGAGGGACTGGGGGGGCT. Translated, it gives CTCRGTGGA. The full CDR3 sequence reads CTCRGTGGAEQFF. The rearrangement links TRBV1 to TRBJ2-1; TRBD2 matches 12 bases. The read ends 4 residues before the CDR3 terminus; that terminus is restored from the germline J gene. The length of the CDR3 is 13 residues. Germline V lookup: CDR1 NSQYPW, CDR2 LRSPGD (reference sequence).

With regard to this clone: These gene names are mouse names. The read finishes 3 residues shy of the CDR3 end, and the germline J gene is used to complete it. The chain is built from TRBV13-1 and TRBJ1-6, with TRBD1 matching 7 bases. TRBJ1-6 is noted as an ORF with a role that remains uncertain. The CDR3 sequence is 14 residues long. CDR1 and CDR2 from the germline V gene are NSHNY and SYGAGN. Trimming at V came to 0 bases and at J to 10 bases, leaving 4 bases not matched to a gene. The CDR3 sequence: CASSDAVGGSPLYF. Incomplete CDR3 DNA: TGTGCCAGCAGTGATGCAGTAGGGGGCTCGCCC.

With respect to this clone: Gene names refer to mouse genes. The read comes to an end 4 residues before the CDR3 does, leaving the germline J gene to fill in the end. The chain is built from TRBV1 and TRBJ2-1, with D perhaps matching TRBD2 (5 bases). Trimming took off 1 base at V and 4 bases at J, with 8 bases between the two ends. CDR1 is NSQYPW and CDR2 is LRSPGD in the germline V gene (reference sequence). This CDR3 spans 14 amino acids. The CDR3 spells CTCSAAWEYAEQFF. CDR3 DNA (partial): TGCACCTGCAGTGCAGCCTGGGAGTATGCT.

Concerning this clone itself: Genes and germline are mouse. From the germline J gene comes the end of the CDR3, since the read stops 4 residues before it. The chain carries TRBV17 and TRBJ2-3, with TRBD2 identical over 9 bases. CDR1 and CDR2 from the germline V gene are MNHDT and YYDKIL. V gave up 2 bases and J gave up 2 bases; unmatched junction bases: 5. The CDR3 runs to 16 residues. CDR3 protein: CASSRRAGGVAETLYF. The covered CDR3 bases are TGTGCTAGCAGTAGAAGGGCTGGGGGGGTTGCAGAA. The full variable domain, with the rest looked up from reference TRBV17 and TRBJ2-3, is DTTVKQNPRYKLARVGKPVNLICSQTMNHDTMYWYQKKPNQAPKLLLFYYDKILNREADTFEKFQSSRPNNSFCSLYIGSAGLEYSAMYLCASSRRAGGVAETLYFGSGTRLTVL.

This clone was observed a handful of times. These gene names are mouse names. The covered CDR3 bases are TGTGCCAGCAGCCAAGACTGGGGGGCGGGTGCAGAA. It codes for CASSQDWGAGAE. The CDR3 as a whole reads CASSQDWGAGAETLYF. The chain is built from TRBV5 and TRBJ2-3; 8 bases align to TRBD2. The missing CDR3 end, 4 residues past where the read stops, is filled in from the germline J gene. The CDR3 covers 16 residues. Germline V gene lookup returns CDR1 LGHNA and CDR2 YNLKQL (reference sequence). After removal of 0 bases from V and 1 base from J, the junction contained 3 bases not matched to a gene.

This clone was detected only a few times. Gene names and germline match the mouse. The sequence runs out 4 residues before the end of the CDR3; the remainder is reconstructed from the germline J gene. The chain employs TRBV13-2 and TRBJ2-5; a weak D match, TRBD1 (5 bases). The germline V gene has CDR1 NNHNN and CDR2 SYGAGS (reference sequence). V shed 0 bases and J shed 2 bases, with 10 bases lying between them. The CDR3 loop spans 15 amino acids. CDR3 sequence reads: CASGDAPGRQDTQYF. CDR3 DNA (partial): TGTGCCAGCGGTGATGCTCCAGGGCGCCAAGAC.

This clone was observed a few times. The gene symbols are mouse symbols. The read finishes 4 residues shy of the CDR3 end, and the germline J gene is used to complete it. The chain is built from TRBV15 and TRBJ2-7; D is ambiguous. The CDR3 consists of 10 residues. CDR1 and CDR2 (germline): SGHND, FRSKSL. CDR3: CASSHYEQYF. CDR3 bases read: TGTGCCAGCAGTCATTAT.

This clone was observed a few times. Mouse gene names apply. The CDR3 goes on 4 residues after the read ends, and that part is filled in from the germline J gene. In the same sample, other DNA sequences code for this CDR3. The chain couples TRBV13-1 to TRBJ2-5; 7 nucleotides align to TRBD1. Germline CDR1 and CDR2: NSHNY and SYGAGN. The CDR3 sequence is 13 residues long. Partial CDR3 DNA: TGTGCCAGCAGTGGACAGGGAAGGGAC. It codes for CASSGQGRD. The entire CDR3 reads CASSGQGRDTQYF.

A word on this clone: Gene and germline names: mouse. The sequenced CDR3 bases are TGTGCCAGCAGCCACAGACAGAACCAAGAC. Amino acids: CASSHRQNQD. The full-length CDR3 reads as CASSHRQNQDTQYF. V is TRBV5 and J is TRBJ2-5; possibly TRBD1 for D (5 bases). The sequence runs out 4 residues before the end of the CDR3; the remainder is reconstructed from the germline J gene. The V and J ends lost 3 bases and 0 bases respectively, with 7 bases between them. CDR3 size: 14 residues. Germline V gives CDR1 LGHNA, CDR2 YNLKQL (reference sequence).

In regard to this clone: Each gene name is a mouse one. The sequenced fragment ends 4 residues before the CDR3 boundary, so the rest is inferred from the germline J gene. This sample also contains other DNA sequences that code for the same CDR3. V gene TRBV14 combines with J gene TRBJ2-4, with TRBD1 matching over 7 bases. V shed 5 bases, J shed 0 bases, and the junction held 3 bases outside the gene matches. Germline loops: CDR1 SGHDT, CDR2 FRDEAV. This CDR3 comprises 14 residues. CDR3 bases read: TGTGCCAGCAGCCGGGACAGTAGTCAAAAC. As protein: CASSRDSSQN. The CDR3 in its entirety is CASSRDSSQNTLYF.

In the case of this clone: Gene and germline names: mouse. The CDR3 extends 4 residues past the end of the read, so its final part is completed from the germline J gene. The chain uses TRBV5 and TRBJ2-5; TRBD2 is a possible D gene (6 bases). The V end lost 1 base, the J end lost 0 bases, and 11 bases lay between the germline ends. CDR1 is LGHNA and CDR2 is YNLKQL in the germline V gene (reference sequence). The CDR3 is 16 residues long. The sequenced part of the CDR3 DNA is TGTGCCAGCAGCCAAGTTGGGGGACTTAACCAAGAC. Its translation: CASSQVGGLNQD. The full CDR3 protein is CASSQVGGLNQDTQYF.

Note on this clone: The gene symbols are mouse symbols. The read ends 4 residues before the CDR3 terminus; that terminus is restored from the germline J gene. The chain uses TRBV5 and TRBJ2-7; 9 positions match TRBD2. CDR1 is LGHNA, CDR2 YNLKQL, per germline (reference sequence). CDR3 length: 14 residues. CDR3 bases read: TGTGCCAGCAGCCAAGGGGACTGGGTTTAT. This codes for CASSQGDWVY. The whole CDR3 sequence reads CASSQGDWVYEQYF.

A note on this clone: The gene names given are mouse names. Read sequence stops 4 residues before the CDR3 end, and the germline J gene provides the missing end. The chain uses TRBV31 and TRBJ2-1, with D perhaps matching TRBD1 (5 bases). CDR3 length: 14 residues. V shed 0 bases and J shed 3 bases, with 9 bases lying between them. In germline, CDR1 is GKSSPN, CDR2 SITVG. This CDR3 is CAWSLKGFYAEQFF. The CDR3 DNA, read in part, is TGTGCCTGGAGTCTAAAGGGGTTCTATGCT.

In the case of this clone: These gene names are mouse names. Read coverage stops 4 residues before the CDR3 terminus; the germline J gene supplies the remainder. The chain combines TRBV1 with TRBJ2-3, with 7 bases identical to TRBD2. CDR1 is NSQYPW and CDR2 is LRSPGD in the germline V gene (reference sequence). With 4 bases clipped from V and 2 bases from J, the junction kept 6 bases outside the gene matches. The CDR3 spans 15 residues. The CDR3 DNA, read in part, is TGCACCTGCAGTGAGGGCTGGGGGTTTGCAGAA. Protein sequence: CTCSEGWGFAE. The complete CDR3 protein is CTCSEGWGFAETLYF.

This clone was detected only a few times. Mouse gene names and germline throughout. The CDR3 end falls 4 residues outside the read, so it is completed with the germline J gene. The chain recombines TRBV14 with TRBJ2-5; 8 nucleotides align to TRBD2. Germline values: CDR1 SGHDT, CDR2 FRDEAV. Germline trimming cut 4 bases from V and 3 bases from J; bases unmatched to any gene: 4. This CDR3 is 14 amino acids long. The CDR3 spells CASSVGGVQDTQYF. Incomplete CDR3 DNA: TGTGCCAGCAGTGTGGGGGGGGTTCAAGAC. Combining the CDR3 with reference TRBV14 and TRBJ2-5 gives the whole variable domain EAGVTQSPRYAVLQEGQAVSFWCDPISGHDTLYWYQQPRDQGPQLLVYFRDEAVIDNSQLPSDRFSAVRPKGTNSTLKIQSAKQGDTATYLCASSVGGVQDTQYFGPGTRLLVL.

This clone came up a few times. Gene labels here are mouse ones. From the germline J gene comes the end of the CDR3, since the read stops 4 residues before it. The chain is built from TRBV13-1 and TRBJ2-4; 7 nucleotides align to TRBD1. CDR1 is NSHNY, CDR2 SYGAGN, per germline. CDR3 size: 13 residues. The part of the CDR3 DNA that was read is TGTGCCAGCAGCCCGGGACAGAAAAAC. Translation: CASSPGQKN. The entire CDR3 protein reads CASSPGQKNTLYF.

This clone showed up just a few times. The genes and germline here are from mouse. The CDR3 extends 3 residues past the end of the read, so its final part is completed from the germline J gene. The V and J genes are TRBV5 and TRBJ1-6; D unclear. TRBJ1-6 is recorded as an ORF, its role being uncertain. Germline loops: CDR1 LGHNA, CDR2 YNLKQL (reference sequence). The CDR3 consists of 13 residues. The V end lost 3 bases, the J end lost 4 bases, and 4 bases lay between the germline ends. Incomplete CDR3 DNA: TGTGCCAGCAGCCACAATTATAATTCGCCC. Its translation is CASSHNYNSP. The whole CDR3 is CASSHNYNSPLYF.

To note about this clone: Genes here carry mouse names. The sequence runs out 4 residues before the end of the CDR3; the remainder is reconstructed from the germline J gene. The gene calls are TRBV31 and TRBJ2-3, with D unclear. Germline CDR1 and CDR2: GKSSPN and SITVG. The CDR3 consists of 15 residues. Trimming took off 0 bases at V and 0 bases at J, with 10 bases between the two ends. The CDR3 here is CAWSLHQPSAETLYF. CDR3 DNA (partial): TGTGCCTGGAGTCTACACCAGCCTAGTGCAGAA.

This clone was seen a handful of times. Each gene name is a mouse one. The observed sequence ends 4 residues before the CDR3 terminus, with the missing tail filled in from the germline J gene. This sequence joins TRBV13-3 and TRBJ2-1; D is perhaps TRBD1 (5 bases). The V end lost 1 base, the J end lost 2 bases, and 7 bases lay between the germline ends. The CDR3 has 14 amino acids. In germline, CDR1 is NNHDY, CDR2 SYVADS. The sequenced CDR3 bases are TGTGCCAGCAGTGATTCAGGGCACTATGCT. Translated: CASSDSGHYA. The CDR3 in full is CASSDSGHYAEQFF.

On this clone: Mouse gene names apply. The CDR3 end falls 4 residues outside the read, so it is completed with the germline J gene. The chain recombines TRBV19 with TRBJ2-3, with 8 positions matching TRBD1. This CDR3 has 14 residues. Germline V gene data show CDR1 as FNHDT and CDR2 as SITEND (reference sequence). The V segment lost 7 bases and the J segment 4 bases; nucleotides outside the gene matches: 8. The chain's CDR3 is CASDLRGRTETLYF. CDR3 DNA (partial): TGTGCCAGCGACCTCAGGGGGCGCACAGAA. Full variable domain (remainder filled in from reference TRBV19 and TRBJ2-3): GGIITQTPKFLIGQEGQKLTLKCQQNFNHDTMYWYRQDSGKGLRLIYYSITENDLQKGDLSEGYDASREKKSSFSLTVTSAQKNEMAVFLCASDLRGRTETLYFGSGTRLTVL.

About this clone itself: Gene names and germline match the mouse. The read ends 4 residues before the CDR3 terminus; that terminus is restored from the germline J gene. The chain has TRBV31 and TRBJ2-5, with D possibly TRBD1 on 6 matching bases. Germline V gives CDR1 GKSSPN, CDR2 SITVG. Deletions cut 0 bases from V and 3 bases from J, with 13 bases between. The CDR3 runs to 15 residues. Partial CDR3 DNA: TGTGCCTGGAGTCTAGCCGGGACAAGACAAGAC. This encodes CAWSLAGTRQD. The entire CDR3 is CAWSLAGTRQDTQYF.

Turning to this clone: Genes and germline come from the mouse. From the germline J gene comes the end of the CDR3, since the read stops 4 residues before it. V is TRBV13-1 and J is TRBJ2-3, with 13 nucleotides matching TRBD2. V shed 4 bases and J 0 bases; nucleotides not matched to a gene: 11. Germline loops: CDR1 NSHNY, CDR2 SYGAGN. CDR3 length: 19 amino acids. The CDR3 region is CASSTSGTGGVPSAETLYF. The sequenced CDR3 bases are TGTGCCAGCAGTACTTCAGGGACTGGGGGGGTTCCTAGTGCAGAA.